The 11 T cell receptor beta chains listed next were all sequenced from one sample in a study of T cells in Graves' hyperthyroidism and ophthalmopathy. TCR beta CDR3 sequences were amplified from RNA transcripts. The study used the HTBI primer set for a first-round RT-PCR of the TCR CDR3. TCRdb re-called the multiplex PCR reads through MiXCR, storing one row per CDR3 protein. The sample carries approximately 430,000 distinct CDR3 sequences, 14% to 15% recorded once. Sequenced material: blood. These receptors came from a man between 18 and 29 years old with Graves' ophthalmopathy.

The sample holds many counts of this clonotype. The rearrangement joins TRBV20-1 to TRBJ2-7; D gene uncertain. V was clipped by 0 bases and J by 3 bases, with 12 bases between them. Germline V lookup: CDR1 DFQATT, CDR2 SNEGSKA (reference sequence). The CDR3 has 14 residues. The CDR3 loop reads CSARESFSNYEQYF. The CDR3 DNA follows: TGCAGTGCTAGAGAAAGCTTCAGCAACTACGAGCAGTACTTC.

This clonotype was picked up a small number of times. The chain uses TRBV19 and TRBJ2-1; D possibly corresponds to TRBD1 (6 bases). This CDR3 has 15 residues. V was clipped by 6 bases and J by 2 bases, with 14 bases between them. Germline loops: CDR1 LNHDA, CDR2 SQIVND (reference sequence). CDR3 in amino acids: CASSHDRLTYNEQFF. Written as DNA, the CDR3 is TGTGCCAGTAGCCATGACAGGCTAACCTACAATGAGCAGTTCTTC.

This clonotype was recorded many times. The CDR3 sequence is CASSLVGYEQFF. The CDR3 DNA reads TGTGCCAGCAGCTTAGTCGGGTACGAGCAGTTCTTC. V gene TRBV11-2 combines with J gene TRBJ2-1, with no clear D. The germline gives CDR1 SGHAT, CDR2 FQNNGV. The V end lost 1 base, the J end lost 10 bases, and 8 bases lay between the germline ends. This CDR3 contains 12 residues.

J is TRBJ2-3 and V is TRBV14; a weak D match, TRBD1 (6 bases). The germline V gene encodes CDR1 SGHDN and CDR2 FVKESK. V was pared by 5 bases and J by 0 bases, with 12 bases between. The CDR3 runs 15 residues. The chain's CDR3 is CASSWQGGSTDTQYF. CDR3 nucleotide sequence: TGTGCCAGCAGCTGGCAAGGGGGTAGCACAGATACGCAGTATTTT.

This clonotype was observed a few times. The genes are TRBV19 and TRBJ1-5; TRBD1 matches 8 bases. The J segment lost 2 bases and the V segment lost 5 bases, leaving 5 bases of the junction unmatched. This CDR3 comprises 15 residues. Germline V gene data show CDR1 as LNHDA and CDR2 as SQIVND (reference sequence). CDR3 nucleotides: TGTGCCAGTAGTTCGCAGGGGGCGGGCAATCAGCCCCAGCATTTT. Translation: CASSSQGAGNQPQHF.

Ten or more counts support this clonotype. The V gene is TRBV27, the J gene TRBJ2-7, with 8 bases that match TRBD1. The CDR3 is 16 residues long. Germline CDR1 reads MNHEY; CDR2 reads SMNVEV (reference sequence). The V gene end was trimmed by 5 bases and the J gene end by 0 bases; junction bases not matched to a gene: 9. CDR3 region: CASSPGTGRSSYEQYF. For the CDR3, the DNA is TGTGCCAGCAGTCCAGGGACAGGAAGAAGCTCCTACGAGCAGTACTTC.

This clonotype appeared many times. The CDR3 DNA reads TGTGCCAGCAGCGTAGGAGCGGGAGGGGAGACCCAGTACTTC. The encoded protein is CASSVGAGGETQYF. The chain has TRBV9 and TRBJ2-5; 10 nucleotides match TRBD2. Unmatched junction bases numbered 1, after V lost 0 bases and J lost 5 bases. This CDR3 comprises 14 residues. CDR1 and CDR2 from the germline V gene are SGDLS and YYNGEE.

This clonotype appeared many times. The V gene is TRBV12-3 or TRBV12-4, the J gene TRBJ2-7; maybe TRBD2 (6 bases). V dropped 3 bases and J dropped 0 bases, with 9 bases sitting between them. This CDR3 has 14 amino acids. The CDR3 loop is CASSFQLASYEQYF. CDR3 DNA: TGTGCCAGCAGTTTTCAACTAGCCTCCTACGAGCAGTACTTC.

This clonotype was seen many times. The chain combines TRBV3-1 with TRBJ2-1; 9 nucleotides match TRBD2. J was trimmed by 0 bases and V by 0 bases; bases with no gene match: 6. The germline gives CDR1 LGHDT, CDR2 YNNKEL (reference sequence). CDR3 length: 18 residues. This CDR3 reads CASSQDILAGNSYNEQFF. CDR3 DNA: TGTGCCAGCAGCCAAGATATTCTAGCGGGGAACTCCTACAATGAGCAGTTCTTC.

The V call is TRBV10-2, the J call TRBJ2-7; D gene uncertain. CDR1 and CDR2 from the germline V gene are WSHSY and SAAADI. Trimming cost V 3 bases and J 5 bases, with 8 bases left between them. This CDR3 is 12 amino acids long. The CDR3 DNA reads TGCGCCAGCAGTGATTGGGCTCACGAGCAGTACTTC. Translation: CASSDWAHEQYF.

The V call is TRBV5-6, the J call TRBJ2-1; D gene unclear. The germline V gene encodes CDR1 SGHDT and CDR2 YYEEEE. The CDR3 is made up of 11 amino acids. V gave up 4 bases and J gave up 7 bases, with 6 bases separating them. The CDR3 DNA reads TGTGCCAGCAGCCGTGAAAATGAGCAGTTCTTC. Residues: CASSRENEQFF.